The clone carrying this T cell receptor (beta chain) came up a few times. Its antigen is currently unknown. Other DNA sequences of this sample code for an identical CDR3. The sequenced template was cDNA made from the entire isolated RNA. Measured with immunoSEQ multiplex PCR; TCRdb has only the in-frame clones, and not every one. The data show about 900,000 clones, 15% to 20% seen once. The data belong to a study of beta chain features in type 1 diabetes. General study findings and limits: Overrepresentation of cells with high TCR expression could result from cDNA sequencing. Junctions at VDJ sites from type 1 diabetes patients had fewer insertions and more deletions.

This CDR3 comprises 13 residues. The V gene's germline CDR1 is SGHTA and CDR2 FQGNSA. The V gene lost 3 bases and the J gene lost 0 bases, with 0 bases spanning the gap. Specimen: naive CD4+ T cells from blood. The chain has TRBV7-2 and TRBJ2-6; no reliable D call. The receptor was isolated from a woman aged 18-29 years in good health. CDR3 DNA: TGTGCCAGCAGCTTCTCTGGGGCCAACGTCCTGACTTTC. It is translated as CASSFSGANVLTF.